Presented here are 28 T cell receptor beta chains from one specimen sequenced in a study of T-cell reconstitution after alpha-beta-depleted transplantation in children. Unique molecular identifiers were used to barcode this TCRbeta library. One entry per CDR3 protein results from TCRdb running MiXCR on the PCR reads. In the table there are about 240,000 distinct CDR3 sequences, 12% of which are singletons. Sequencing was performed on PBMCs from the stem cell graft donor, taken from the stem cell graft. These receptors all come from a human donor who donated a stem cell graft to a child with acute lymphoblastic leukemia.

V usage is TRBV19 and J usage is TRBJ2-1; 7 bases match TRBD1. CDR1 and CDR2 from the germline V gene are LNHDA and SQIVND (reference sequence). After removal of 5 bases from V and 2 bases from J, the junction contained 6 bases not matched to a gene. This CDR3 contains 15 residues. The CDR3: CASSPRQGPYNEQFF. CDR3 bases: TGTGCCAGTAGTCCCAGACAGGGTCCCTACAATGAGCAGTTCTTC.

The chain uses TRBV12-3 or TRBV12-4 and TRBJ2-1; no clear D gene. This CDR3 comprises 12 residues. V lost 2 bases and J 7 bases, leaving 6 bases between the germline ends. Here the CDR3 DNA reads TGTGCCAGCAGTTTATCGTGGAATGAGCAGTTCTTC. The encoded protein is CASSLSWNEQFF.

This clonotype came up many times. The J gene is TRBJ2-4, the V gene TRBV29-1, with TRBD1 matching 8 bases. The CDR3 covers 14 residues. V shed 4 bases and J 1 base; nucleotides not matched to a gene: 3. In germline, CDR1 is SQVTM, CDR2 ANQGSEA. The CDR3 sequence is CSVGTGTAKNIQYF. DNA of the CDR3: TGCAGCGTTGGGACAGGGACGGCCAAAAACATTCAGTACTTC. Using reference TRBV29-1 and TRBJ2-4 for the parts outside the CDR3, the full variable domain is SAVISQKPSRDICQRGTSLTIQCQVDSQVTMMFWYRQQPGQSLTLIATANQGSEATYESGFVIDKFPISRPNLTFSTLTVSNMSPEDSSIYLCSVGTGTAKNIQYFGAGTRLSVL.

This clonotype was counted many times. The chain links TRBV7-9 to TRBJ2-5; D unclear. V was shortened by 5 bases and J by 5 bases, with 9 bases between the two germline ends. The CDR3 contains 12 residues. CDR1 SEHNR and CDR2 FQNEAQ come from the germline V gene (reference sequence). CDR3 loop: CASSHIKETQYF. The CDR3 DNA reads as TGTGCCAGCAGCCACATCAAGGAGACCCAGTACTTC. Together with reference TRBV7-9 and TRBJ2-5, the CDR3 gives the full variable domain: DTGVSQNPRHKITKRGQNVTFRCDPISEHNRLYWYRQTLGQGPEFLTYFQNEAQLEKSRLLSDRFSAERPKGSFSTLEIQRTEQGDSAMYLCASSHIKETQYFGPGTRLLVL.

This clonotype occurred many times. The V and J genes are TRBV5-1 and TRBJ2-5; 16 bases fit TRBD2. J gave up 2 bases and V 6 bases, and 10 bases lay outside the gene matches. The CDR3 contains 18 residues. CDR1 and CDR2 (germline): SGHRS, YFSETQ. The CDR3 DNA reads as TGCGCCAGCACCCCGGGACTAGCGGGAGGGCCGGGACAAGAGACCCAGTACTTC. Translated: CASTPGLAGGPGQETQYF.

The CDR3 coding sequence is TGTGCCAGCAGCCAAATTCTACCTATGGGTCGCGGAGAGACCCAGTACTTC. This sequence encodes CASSQILPMGRGETQYF. This chain uses TRBV14 with TRBJ2-5; D not resolved. The CDR3 loop spans 17 amino acids. CDR1 is SGHDN, CDR2 FVKESK, per germline. Between the trimmed V and J ends, which lost 2 bases and 4 bases, there was a span of 20 bases.

This clonotype was recorded a few times. The V call is TRBV18, the J call TRBJ1-2; D ambiguous. Germline CDR1 and CDR2: KGHSH and LQKENI. The V and J ends lost 2 bases and 2 bases respectively, with 9 bases between them. The CDR3 runs to 14 residues. This CDR3 reads CASSPYFGNYGYTF. For the CDR3, the DNA is TGTGCCAGCTCACCATATTTCGGGAACTATGGCTACACCTTC. The variable domain in full, completed from reference TRBV18 and TRBJ1-2, reads NAGVMQNPRHLVRRRGQEARLRCSPMKGHSHVYWYRQLPEEGLKFMVYLQKENIIDESGMPKERFSAEFPKEGPSILRIQQVVRGDSAAYFCASSPYFGNYGYTFGSGTRLTVV.

This clonotype was counted at least ten times. The chain recombines TRBV15 with TRBJ2-7; no clear D gene. The germline gives CDR1 LNHNV, CDR2 YYDKDF (reference sequence). This CDR3 comprises 13 residues. Trimming stripped 4 bases from V and 4 bases from J, with 11 bases between. The CDR3 sequence: CATSIENGYEQYF. The CDR3 region has the DNA TGTGCCACCAGCATAGAAAATGGATACGAGCAGTACTTC.

This clonotype showed up many times. V is TRBV5-4 and J is TRBJ2-1; D ambiguous. This CDR3 is 14 amino acids long. CDR1 SGHNT and CDR2 YYREEE come from the germline V gene (reference sequence). The V and J ends lost 4 bases and 5 bases respectively, with 13 bases between them. Here the CDR3 DNA reads TGTGCCAGCAGCCCAGTCGACAAAAACAATGAGCAGTTCTTC. Its translation is CASSPVDKNNEQFF.

This clonotype has just a few counts. The chain links TRBV7-9 to TRBJ2-3, with D perhaps matching TRBD1 (5 bases). Trimming took off 4 bases at V and 2 bases at J, with 13 bases between the two ends. CDR1 is SEHNR and CDR2 is FQNEAQ in the germline V gene (reference sequence). This CDR3 has 15 amino acids. CDR3: CASSSHGADTDTQYF. CDR3 DNA sequence: TGTGCCAGCAGCTCCCATGGGGCAGACACAGATACGCAGTATTTT.

There are many counts of this clonotype. This chain joins TRBV7-8 and TRBJ2-1; 7 bases are a match to TRBD1. CDR3 length: 17 residues. The germline gives CDR1 SGHVS, CDR2 FQNEAQ. V lost 5 bases and J lost 8; bases outside the gene matches: 18. CDR3 in DNA: TGTGCCAGCAGCCCCTACCGGATACTCAGACAGGGATATGAGCAGTTCTTC. This gives the protein CASSPYRILRQGYEQFF.

This clonotype was seen at least ten times. The chain recombines TRBV4-3 with TRBJ2-1, with 12 positions matching TRBD1. Per germline, CDR1 LGHNA and CDR2 YSLEER. Trimming at V came to 1 base and at J to 8 bases, leaving 6 bases not matched to a gene. CDR3 length: 16 residues. CDR3 residues: CASSQALGTGGDEQFF. The DNA of the CDR3 is TGCGCCAGCAGCCAAGCGTTGGGGACAGGGGGCGATGAGCAGTTCTTC.

The CDR3 region is CASSLLRGGGFSYEQYF. DNA of the CDR3: TGTGCCAGCAGCCTCCTGAGGGGGGGCGGGTTCTCCTACGAGCAGTACTTC. V usage is TRBV7-2 and J usage is TRBJ2-7; the D gene is possibly TRBD2 (7 bases). CDR3 length equals 17 residues. V lost 5 bases to trimming and J lost 0 bases, with 20 bases between them. Germline V gene lookup returns CDR1 SGHTA and CDR2 FQGNSA.

This clonotype has ten or more counts. The chain carries TRBV7-9 and TRBJ2-1; D could derive from TRBD1 or TRBD2 (6 bases each). V lost 2 bases, J lost 8 bases, and 16 bases lay in between. Germline CDR1 and CDR2: SEHNR and FQNEAQ (reference sequence). The CDR3 has 15 amino acids. CDR3 protein: CASSLKGGLVDEQFF. The DNA of the CDR3 is TGTGCCAGCAGCTTAAAAGGGGGGCTAGTAGATGAGCAGTTCTTC.

This clonotype was observed many times. The V call is TRBV5-6, the J call TRBJ2-2, with TRBD1 identical over 7 bases. Germline V CDR1 and CDR2: SGHDT, YYEEEE. The length of the CDR3 is 16 residues. Trimming cost V 3 bases and J 2 bases; bases outside gene matches: 7. For the CDR3, the DNA is TGTGCCAGCAGCTGGGAAGACAGGGCTAACACCGGGGAGCTGTTTTTT. It yields the protein CASSWEDRANTGELFF. Full variable domain (outside the CDR3, taken from reference TRBV5-6 and TRBJ2-2): DAGVTQSPTHLIKTRGQQVTLRCSPKSGHDTVSWYQQALGQGPQFIFQYYEEEERQRGNFPDRFSGHQFPNYSSELNVNALLLGDSALYLCASSWEDRANTGELFFGEGSRLTVL.

The V call is TRBV13, the J call TRBJ2-7; 8 bases fit TRBD1. J gave up 2 bases and V 5 bases, and 8 bases lay outside the gene matches. The germline CDR1 and CDR2 sequences are PRHDT and FYEKMQ (reference sequence). This CDR3 spans 15 amino acids. This chain's CDR3 is CASSTTPGQAYEQYF. The CDR3 DNA follows: TGTGCCAGCAGCACCACCCCGGGACAGGCCTACGAGCAGTACTTC.

The chain employs TRBV14 and TRBJ1-2; a possible D gene is TRBD1 (5 bases). Germline assignment: CDR1 SGHDN and CDR2 FVKESK. The CDR3 extends over 14 amino acids. Trimming shortened V by 3 bases and J by 4 bases, and 12 bases separated the two germline ends. CDR3 residues: CASSQVTGVYGYTF. The CDR3 bases are TGTGCCAGCAGCCAGGTTACAGGAGTCTATGGCTACACCTTC.

At least ten counts were recorded for this clonotype. This sequence joins TRBV24-1 and TRBJ2-2; TRBD2 matches at 12 bases. This CDR3 region has 17 residues. CDR1 is KGHDR and CDR2 is SFDVKD in the germline V gene. V was clipped by 3 bases and J by 3 bases; unmatched bases: 4. The DNA of the CDR3 is TGTGCCACCAGTGATCAAGGACTAGCGGGGTACACCGGGGAGCTGTTTTTT. Translated, it gives CATSDQGLAGYTGELFF.

This clonotype appeared many times. The CDR3 DNA follows: TGTGCCACCAGTGATTATAGAGGGGGTGGAGAGACCCAGTACTTC. This encodes CATSDYRGGGETQYF. The chain employs TRBV24-1 and TRBJ2-5, with D perhaps matching TRBD1 (6 bases). This CDR3 is 15 amino acids long. Trimming left V 2 bases short and J 4 bases short, with 13 bases between. Germline CDR1 and CDR2: KGHDR and SFDVKD.

This clonotype was seen a few times. The genes are TRBV6-2 or TRBV6-3 and TRBJ1-2; TRBD1 matches at 8 bases. Germline CDR1 and CDR2: MNHEY and SVGEGT. The CDR3 spans 18 residues. V gave up 2 bases and J gave up 3 bases; unmatched junction bases: 14. The CDR3 region is CASSYLRTGDRSDYGYTF. CDR3 coding DNA: TGTGCCAGCAGTTACCTCCGAACGGGGGACAGGTCGGACTATGGCTACACCTTC.

There are many counts of this clonotype. V and J are TRBV12-3 or TRBV12-4 and TRBJ1-1, with TRBD1 matching over 10 bases. This CDR3 has 14 amino acids. J was trimmed by 8 bases and V by 5 bases; bases with no gene match: 8. The CDR3 DNA reads as TGTGCCAGCAGTACTCTGCGACAGGGGGCCGAAGCTTTCTTT. Protein product: CASSTLRQGAEAFF.

Many counts were recorded for this clonotype. The chain couples TRBV5-5 to TRBJ1-6; possible D gene TRBD1, 5 bases. V was cut by 1 base and J by 4 bases, with 15 bases left in between. CDR1 SGHKS and CDR2 YYEKEE come from the germline V gene (reference sequence). The CDR3 runs to 17 residues. CDR3 amino acids: CASSLTLTGKYNSPLHF. DNA of the CDR3: TGTGCCAGCAGCTTGACTCTCACAGGAAAATATAATTCACCCCTCCACTTT.

There are many counts of this clonotype. The chain uses TRBV10-3 and TRBJ2-5; the match to TRBD2 covers 11 bases. This CDR3 has 15 amino acids. Germline CDR1 ENHRY, CDR2 SYGVKD. Trimming at V came to 6 bases and at J to 0 bases, leaving 3 bases not matched to a gene. This chain's CDR3 is CAIRRTSGHQETQYF. The CDR3 DNA is TGTGCCATCAGAAGGACTAGCGGGCACCAAGAGACCCAGTACTTC.

Remarks on this clonotype: Possible read error: a much larger clone is one base away. No conserved phenylalanine or tryptophan is present at the end of the CDR3, so a read error is the likely explanation. The chain links TRBV4-2 to TRBJ1-1; TRBD1 matches 8 bases. Germline V gene data show CDR1 as LGHNA and CDR2 as YNFKEQ. The CDR3 covers 14 residues. The ends lost 2 bases at V and 10 bases at J; junction bases unmatched: 9. In DNA, the CDR3 is TGTGCCAGCAGCCAACAGGGACAGGCGTTTGGAGCTTTCTCT. It yields the protein CASSQQGQAFGAFS.

As concerns this clonotype: A much larger clone is a single base away; this may be a read error. The genes are TRBV20-1 and TRBJ2-5, with 7 bases lining up with TRBD1. Losses at the gene ends were 8 bases for V and 5 bases for J; bases not matched to a gene: 20. CDR1 and CDR2 (germline): DFQATT, SNEGSKA (reference sequence). The CDR3 is made up of 16 amino acids. The DNA for the CDR3 is TGCAGTTCCTGGGGTGATGAAAAACAGGGGATGGAGACCCAGTACTTC. Amino acids: CSSWGDEKQGMETQYF.

At least ten counts were recorded for this clonotype. The chain recombines TRBV7-8 with TRBJ2-2; a weak D match, TRBD2 (5 bases). CDR3 length equals 15 residues. The germline V gene has CDR1 SGHVS and CDR2 FQNEAQ. V lost 7 bases, J lost 5 bases, and 17 bases lay in between. CDR3 region: CASTPGPPGTGELFF. The CDR3, as DNA: TGTGCCAGCACCCCAGGCCCCCCGGGGACCGGGGAGCTGTTTTTT.

In regard to this clonotype: Given a much more abundant clone one base away, this may be a read error. The chain recombines TRBV5-1 with TRBJ2-7; a weak D match, TRBD2 (5 bases). Trimming shortened V by 1 base and J by 11 bases, and 19 bases separated the two germline ends. The CDR3 covers 14 residues. Germline V gene data show CDR1 as SGHRS and CDR2 as YFSETQ. CDR3 DNA: TGCGCCAGCAGCTTGTATCGTGGGTCGGGGAAGGAGTACTTC. It encodes CASSLYRGSGKEYF.

This clonotype was counted ten times or more. The V gene is TRBV6-1, the J gene TRBJ2-7, with D tentatively TRBD1 (5 bases). With 1 base removed from V and 3 bases from J, the gap between germline ends came to 13 bases. The CDR3 sequence is 15 residues long. CDR1 and CDR2 (germline): MNHNS, SASEGT. The CDR3 nucleotides read TGTGCCAGCAGTGAAGGTCTTAGGGGCTACTACGAGCAGTACTTC. Residues: CASSEGLRGYYEQYF.